This T cell receptor (beta chain) was profiled in a study of cytomegalovirus exposure and HLA in healthy donors (dated by TCRdb to the late 2010s). For context, the study as a whole: In an earlier analysis of some 610 of the donors, under 300 Gb of sequence data and 90 million to 120 million unique TCR beta sequences from 150 million to 200 million T cells were reported. An early release covering around 630 HLA-typed donors comprised 300 to 350 gigabases of sequencing data and 85 million or so unique TCR sequences. Of the roughly 400 genotyped donors, around 81% fell in the genetic ancestry cluster associated with self-reported Caucasian donors. The aim of the study was to test whether cataloging public T cell receptors could identify signatures of past pathogen exposure. The study used immunosequencing to profile the T cell repertoires of approximately 630 subjects and linked those repertoires to cytomegalovirus serostatus. In addition to the first cohort of 666 subjects, a separate validation cohort of about 120 different subjects was used. To predict cytomegalovirus infection status, the study combined high-throughput TCR immunosequencing, statistical association of individual TCRs with disease status, and machine learning. To study patterns of TCR occurrence, a later analysis re-analyzed previously published TCR beta repertoires from under 750 donors and added high-resolution HLA genotyping. Rather than drawing on any new phenotypic data, the later analysis identified candidate immune exposures from TCR beta sequences and the way those sequences occurred across donors. An earlier analysis of around 640 of the donors used high-throughput TCR beta sequencing to judge whether each TCR beta V gene segment behaved as functional or pseudogenic. Donor age, sex, ethnicity and CMV serostatus were compiled together with the repertoire data. In a later genetic analysis, genome-wide SNP genotypes for about three fifths of the roughly 670 donors were used, and that subset was treated as a discovery cohort. All discovery cohort repertoires had been generated on a single sequencing platform. HLA typing covered class I and class II loci at four-digit resolution. The number of donors typed differed by locus, with about 629-640 for A, B, C, DRB1 and DQB1, 522 for DQA1, about 610 for DPA1, and under 490 for DPB1. Roughly five DR-DQ haplotypes were handled as single units for association and clustering, since linkage in the cohort was strong. Across 300 to 400 genotyped donors of the cohort, an average of about 200,000 unique TCR beta nucleotide sequences per donor were sequenced, and 15% to 20% of those sequences were non-productive.

Libraries were built with the immunoSEQ multiplex PCR assay. A mixture of 60 forward primers for TCR Vbeta segments and 13 reverse primers for TCR Jbeta segments was used in the multiplex PCR. Amplification of the CDR3 region of rearranged TCR beta genes was performed with a multiplex PCR assay on genomic DNA. On the Illumina HiSeq System, the amplified TCR beta libraries were sequenced as 87-base-pair reads. The study's own analysis went as follows. A later analysis counted approximately 74 million unique TCR beta chains across the 700 or so repertoires, and some 11 million of these chains were shared by at least two donors. To remove PCR and sequencing errors, raw reads were error-corrected and collapsed into unique sequences using a nearest-neighbor algorithm that merged closely related sequences. To assign V, D and J gene segments, CDR3 sequences were aligned to IMGT reference sequences. For a sequence to be retained, at least a six-nucleotide match to both a V gene segment and a J gene segment was required. Rearrangements were classified as productive when the CDR3 lacked stop codons and remained in frame with V and J, and all other rearrangements were classified as non-productive. Following IMGT convention, CDR3 was defined as the stretch from the second conserved V-encoded cysteine up to the conserved J-encoded phenylalanine. In an earlier analysis of some 550 of the donors, sequences lacking an unambiguous match to a single V gene segment were excluded. In an earlier analysis of approximately 560 of the donors, a V segment was called functional when productive rearrangements were above 56.7%, and segregating when the standard deviation between donors exceeded 5%. A statistical classification framework was developed to diagnose cytomegalovirus status using the catalog of TCR beta chain sequences. In a later analysis, TCR nucleotide sequences were compared against IMGT/GENE-DB human TR gene sequences so that V and J genes could be assigned. In a later analysis, CDR3 sequences and most-parsimonious VDJ recombination scenarios were assigned using the TCRdist pipeline. In a later analysis, each TCR beta chain was defined by its CDR3 amino acid sequence together with its V-gene family, and reads lacking a unique V-gene family were excluded. In a later analysis, approximately 640 highly shared, low-generation-probability nucleotide sequences were removed to address suspected cross-contamination and a sequencing artifact. In a later analysis, a clonal expansion index was calculated for each public chain from normalized within-repertoire ranks of inferred template counts. Generation probabilities in a later analysis came from a VDJ recombination model fitted to out-of-frame rearrangements, and those results were checked against IGoR. Hypergeometric tests were used in a later analysis to score TCR-TCR, TCR-HLA and TCR-CMV co-occurrence, with a repertoire-size bias correction applied to the TCR pairs. False discovery rates were estimated in a later analysis by permuting HLA or CMV assignments 20 times. In a later analysis, co-occurring TCRs were grouped using DBSCAN, with TCRdist sequence similarity added in when clustering inside HLA-allele-positive subsets. Repertoires with fewer than 30,000 or more than 120,000 public chains, plus five repertoires with anomalous nucleotide sharing, were excluded from co-occurrence clustering. The source is immuneACCESS, and TCRdb retained only in-frame sequences with V and J called. Part of the clones is not carried over; for the studies checked, unresolved V genes explain less than half of this, and the remainder is unexplained. V and J calls plus clone size are reproduced from that table; the DNA served to infer D and trimming. The sample data list 140,000 to 150,000 clones, and over 75% of these were observed just once. 0.4% to 0.55% of the sample is held by the ten biggest clonotypes.

Germline trimming amounts to 3 bases on V and 2 bases on J, with 5 as the count of junction bases outside the gene matches. The CDR1 and CDR2 encoded by the germline V gene are SQVTM and ANQGSEA. There are 14 amino acids in the CDR3, from cysteine to phenylalanine inclusive. Only the CDR3 DNA is retained, 42 bases long and in frame from the first base. Broad study findings and their caveats: A few of the identified cytomegalovirus-associated TCR beta chains were confirmed in vitro to be specific for cytomegalovirus antigens. The authors suggested that the approach could potentially be extended to other disease states and immunological phenotypes. The only immune exposure information available for the cohort was CMV serostatus. The sequencing pipeline was judged likely to have produced a cluster of highly shared sequence variants as a technical artifact. Cytomegalovirus status was reported to be diagnosed by the classifier with high specificity and sensitivity in both the original and validation cohorts. Compared with the 666-donor mean, donors in an Asian-associated ancestry cluster had fewer N-insertions in productive TCRs, according to a later genetic analysis. In an earlier analysis of roughly 560 of the donors, most TCR beta V segments were observed in productive rearrangements about 87% or about 30% of the time, broadly matching IMGT annotations. The study listed 164 TCR beta chains as associated with cytomegalovirus. Because HLA typing was unavailable for some donors at each locus, only the typed subset was used in association tests. A later analysis found that HLA-associated TCR beta chains were more clonally expanded and had lower generation probabilities than equally common non-associated chains. The presence/absence analyses assumed that sequencing depth was roughly uniform across donors, and that assumption may not be true. A further reported finding was that TCR beta sequences accurately predicted the HLA-A and HLA-B alleles for most subjects in the first cohort. At a false discovery rate of 0.05, a later analysis linked about 17,000 TCR beta sequences to specific HLA alleles. Assigning TCR associations to individual alleles was difficult when HLA alleles, especially DR and DQ, strongly co-occurred. A later genetic analysis associated a missense DCLRE1C variant with V-gene and J-gene trimming of TCR beta chains, and an independent cohort replicated the association. Most TCR sequences were observed very rarely across donors, whereas some public TCRs were present in many individuals. A later analysis found that most CMV-associated TCR beta chains appeared HLA-restricted, with HLA associations seemingly driven largely by CMV exposure. Several of the top co-occurrence clusters appeared to be linked to parvovirus B19, influenza, CMV and Epstein-Barr virus, according to a later analysis. Some IMGT-functional V segments, including TRBV6-2 and TRBV6-3, could not be told apart with the 87-base-pair reads, so those segments were excluded. Because counts were too low, roughly 17 rarely observed V segments, including chromosome 9 orphons, were left out of the earlier analysis of 587 of the donors. Linkage disequilibrium might explain the correlated functional status among segregating V segments, but an unknown experimental factor could not be excluded. In a later analysis, TCR association rates were found to vary across HLA loci, with the most associated TCRs seen for DRB1 alleles and the fewest for HLA-C alleles. This cohort had only TCR beta chains sequenced, and the lack of alpha or paired-chain data limited which features could be detected.

The cohort was made up of 666 healthy bone marrow donors. At the time of sampling, all cohort members were nominally healthy, though unrecorded immune exposures were likely present. The donor tested CMV seronegative, placing the donor among the 350 to 400 seronegative members of the cohort. Every donor gave a peripheral blood sample, and the peripheral blood mononuclear cells from that sample were used for TCR beta sequencing. Genomic DNA extraction from the blood cell samples was performed with the Qiagen DNeasy Blood Extraction Kit. Worth noting for this clone: Its target antigen remains unknown. No much larger clone exists at a distance of one base, and base qualities are not known.

Source material: PBMCs. The rearranged segments are TRBV29-1 and TRBJ1-1; 8 central nucleotides agree with TRBD1. The source is a woman aged 40 to 50 in good health and CMV-seronegative. DNA sequence: TGCAGCGTTGATAGGGACAGGCCTAACACTGAAGCTTTCTTT. Its protein reads: CSVDRDRPNTEAFF.